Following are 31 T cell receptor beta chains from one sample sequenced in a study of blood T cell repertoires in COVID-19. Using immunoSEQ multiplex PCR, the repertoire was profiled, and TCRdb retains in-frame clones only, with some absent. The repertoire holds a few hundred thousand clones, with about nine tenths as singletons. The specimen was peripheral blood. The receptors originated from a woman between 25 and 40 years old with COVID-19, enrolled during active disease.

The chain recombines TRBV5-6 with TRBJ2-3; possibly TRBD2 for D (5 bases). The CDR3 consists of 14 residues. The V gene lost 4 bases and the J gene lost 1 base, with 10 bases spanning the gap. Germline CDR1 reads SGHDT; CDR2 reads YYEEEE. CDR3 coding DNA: TGTGCCAGCAGCCCCCCCGGGGGCACAGATACGCAGTATTTT. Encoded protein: CASSPPGGTDTQYF.

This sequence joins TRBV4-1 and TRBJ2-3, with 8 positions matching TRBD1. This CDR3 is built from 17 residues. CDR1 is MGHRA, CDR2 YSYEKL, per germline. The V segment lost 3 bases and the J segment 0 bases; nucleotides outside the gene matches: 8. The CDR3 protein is CASSHNPRTGSTDTQYF. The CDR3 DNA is TGCGCCAGCAGCCACAATCCCCGGACAGGGAGCACAGATACGCAGTATTTT.

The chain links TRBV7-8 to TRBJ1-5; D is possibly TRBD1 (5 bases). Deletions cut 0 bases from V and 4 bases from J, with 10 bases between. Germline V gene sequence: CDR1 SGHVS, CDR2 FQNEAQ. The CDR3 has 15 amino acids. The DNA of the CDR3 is TGTGCCAGCAGCTTAGCGCTGGCAGGGAATCAGCCCCAGCATTTT. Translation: CASSLALAGNQPQHF.

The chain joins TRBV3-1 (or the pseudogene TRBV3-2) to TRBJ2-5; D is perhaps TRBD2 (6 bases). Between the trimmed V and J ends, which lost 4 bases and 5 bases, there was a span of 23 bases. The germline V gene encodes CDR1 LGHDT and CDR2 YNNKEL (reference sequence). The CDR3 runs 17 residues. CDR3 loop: CASSPRPRGSPQETQYF. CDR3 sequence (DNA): TGTGCCAGCAGCCCCCGGCCCCGGGGGAGCCCCCAGGAGACCCAGTACTTC.

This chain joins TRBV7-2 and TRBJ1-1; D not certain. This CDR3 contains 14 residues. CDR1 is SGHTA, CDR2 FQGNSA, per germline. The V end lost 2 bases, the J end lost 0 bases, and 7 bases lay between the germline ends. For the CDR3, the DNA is TGTGCCAGCAGCTTACGGGATCTGAACACTGAAGCTTTCTTT. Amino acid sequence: CASSLRDLNTEAFF.

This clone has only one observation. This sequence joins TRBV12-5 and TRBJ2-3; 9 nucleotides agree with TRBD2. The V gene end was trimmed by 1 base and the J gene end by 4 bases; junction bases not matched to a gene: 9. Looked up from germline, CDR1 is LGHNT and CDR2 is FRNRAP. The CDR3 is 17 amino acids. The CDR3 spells CASGLAWTSDSADTQYF. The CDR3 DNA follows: TGTGCTAGTGGTTTGGCCTGGACTAGCGATTCGGCAGATACGCAGTATTTT. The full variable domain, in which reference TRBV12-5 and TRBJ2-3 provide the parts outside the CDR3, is DARVTQTPRHKVTEMGQEVTMRCQPILGHNTVFWYRQTMMQGLELLAYFRNRAPLDDSGMPKDRFSAEMPDATLATLKIQPSEPRDSAVYFCASGLAWTSDSADTQYFGPGTRLTVL.

The CDR3: CASSQRLNSLTNEKLFF. CDR3 bases: TGTGCCAGCAGCCAAAGGCTAAACAGTCTTACTAATGAAAAACTGTTTTTT. This chain links TRBV14 with TRBJ1-4; no reliable D call. V shed 2 bases and J shed 2 bases, with 15 bases lying between them. CDR1 is SGHDN and CDR2 is FVKESK in the germline V gene. This CDR3 is 17 amino acids long.

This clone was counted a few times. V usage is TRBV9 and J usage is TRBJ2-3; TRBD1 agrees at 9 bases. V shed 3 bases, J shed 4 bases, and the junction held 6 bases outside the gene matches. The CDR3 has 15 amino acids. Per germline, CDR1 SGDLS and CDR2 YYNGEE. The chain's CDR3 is CASSGGQGSADTQYF. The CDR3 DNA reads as TGTGCCAGCAGCGGGGGACAGGGAAGCGCAGATACGCAGTATTTT.

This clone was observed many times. The chain's CDR3 is CASSPERNNSPLHF. The CDR3 DNA sequence: TGTGCCAGTAGCCCTGAGAGGAATAATTCACCCCTCCACTTT. J is TRBJ1-6 and V is TRBV19; D ambiguous. This CDR3 has 14 amino acids. The V gene's germline CDR1 is LNHDA and CDR2 SQIVND (reference sequence). Trimming removed 6 bases at V and 5 bases at J, with 11 bases between.

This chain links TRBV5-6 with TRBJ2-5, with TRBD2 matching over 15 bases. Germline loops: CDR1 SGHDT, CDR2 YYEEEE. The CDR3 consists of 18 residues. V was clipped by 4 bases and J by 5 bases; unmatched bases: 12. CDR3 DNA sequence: TGTGCCAGCAGCCCCGGACTAGCGGGGGGGACTATGGGTGAGACCCAGTACTTC. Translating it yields CASSPGLAGGTMGETQYF.

In DNA form, the CDR3 reads TGCGCCAGCACCATTCAAGACAGGGAGATATTCTACGAGCAGTACGTC. It encodes CASTIQDREIFYEQYV. The rearrangement links TRBV5-1 to TRBJ2-7; 7 nucleotides align to TRBD1. Germline V gives CDR1 SGHRS, CDR2 YFSETQ. The CDR3 runs 16 residues. The trim removed 6 bases at V and 3 bases at J, leaving 15 bases unmatched.

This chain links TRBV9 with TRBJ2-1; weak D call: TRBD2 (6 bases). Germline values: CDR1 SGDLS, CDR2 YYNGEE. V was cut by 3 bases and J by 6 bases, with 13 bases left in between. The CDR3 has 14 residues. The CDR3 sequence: CASSGSGVTNEQFF. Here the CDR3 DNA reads TGTGCCAGCAGCGGCTCGGGAGTAACCAATGAGCAGTTCTTC. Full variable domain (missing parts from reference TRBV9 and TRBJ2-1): DSGVTQTPKHLITATGQRVTLRCSPRSGDLSVYWYQQSLDQGLQFLIQYYNGEERAKGNILERFSAQQFPDLHSELNLSSLELGDSALYFCASSGSGVTNEQFFGPGTRLTVL.

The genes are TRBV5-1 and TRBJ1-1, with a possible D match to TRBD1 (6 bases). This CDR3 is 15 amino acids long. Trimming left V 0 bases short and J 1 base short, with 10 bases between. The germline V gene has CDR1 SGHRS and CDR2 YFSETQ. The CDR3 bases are TGCGCCAGCAGCTTGGCCGCACAGGGGAACACTGAAGCTTTCTTT. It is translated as CASSLAAQGNTEAFF.

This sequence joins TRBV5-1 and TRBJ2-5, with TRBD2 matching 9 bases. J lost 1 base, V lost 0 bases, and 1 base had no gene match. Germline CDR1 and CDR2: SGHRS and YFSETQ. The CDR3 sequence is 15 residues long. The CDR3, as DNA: TGCGCCAGCAGCTTGGCTAGCGGGACCCAAGAGACCCAGTACTTC. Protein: CASSLASGTQETQYF.

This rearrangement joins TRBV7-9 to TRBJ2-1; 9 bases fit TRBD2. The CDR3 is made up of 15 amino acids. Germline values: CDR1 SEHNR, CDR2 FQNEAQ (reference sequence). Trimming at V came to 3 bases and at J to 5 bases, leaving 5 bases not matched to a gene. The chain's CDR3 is CASSLGGGADNEQFF. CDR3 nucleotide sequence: TGTGCCAGCAGCTTGGGCGGGGGGGCAGACAATGAGCAGTTCTTC.

In nucleotides, the CDR3 is TGTGCCAGCAGTTACGTGACAGGCTTTCTCTCCTACAATGAGCAGTTCTTC. Its translation: CASSYVTGFLSYNEQFF. The J gene is TRBJ2-1, the V gene TRBV6-2 or TRBV6-3, with D possibly TRBD1 on 6 matching bases. CDR3 size: 17 residues. V shed 2 bases and J shed 0 bases, with 14 bases lying between them. Germline CDR1 reads MNHEY; CDR2 reads SVGEGT.

The CDR3 DNA follows: TGTGCCAGCAGCTCTGACACGCATGAAAAACTGTTTTTT. Translation: CASSSDTHEKLFF. V usage is TRBV11-2 and J usage is TRBJ1-4; D is undetermined. The CDR3 is 13 residues long. The V gene's germline CDR1 is SGHAT and CDR2 FQNNGV. Trimming removed 4 bases at V and 6 bases at J, with 9 bases between.

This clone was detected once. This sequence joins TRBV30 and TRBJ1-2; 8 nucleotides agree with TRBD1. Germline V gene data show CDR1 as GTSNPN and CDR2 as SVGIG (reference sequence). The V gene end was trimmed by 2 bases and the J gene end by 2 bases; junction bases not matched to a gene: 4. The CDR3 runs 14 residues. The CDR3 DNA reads TGTGCCTGGAGTTTAAGGACAGGGAACTATGGCTACACCTTC. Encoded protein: CAWSLRTGNYGYTF.

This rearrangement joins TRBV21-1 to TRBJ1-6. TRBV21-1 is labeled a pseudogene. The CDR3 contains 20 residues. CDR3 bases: TGTGCCAGCACCTCTGGATCCAAGAGAGGTGGCGTCCCCTATAATTCACCCCTCCACTTT. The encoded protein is CASTSGSKRGGVPYNSPLHF.

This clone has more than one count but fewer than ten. CDR3 residues: CASSKEQGSGTDTQYF. CDR3 DNA: TGTGCCAGTAGTAAAGAACAGGGTAGTGGCACAGATACGCAGTATTTT. J is TRBJ2-3 and V is TRBV19; D is possibly TRBD1 (6 bases). Trimming pared 4 bases from V and 1 base from J, leaving 15 bases between. Germline CDR1 and CDR2: LNHDA and SQIVND (reference sequence). CDR3 length equals 16 residues. Supplemented by reference TRBV19 and TRBJ2-3, the full variable domain reads DGGITQSPKYLFRKEGQNVTLSCEQNLNHDAMYWYRQDPGQGLRLIYYSQIVNDFQKGDIAEGYSVSREKKESFPLTVTSAQKNPTAFYLCASSKEQGSGTDTQYFGPGTRLTVL.

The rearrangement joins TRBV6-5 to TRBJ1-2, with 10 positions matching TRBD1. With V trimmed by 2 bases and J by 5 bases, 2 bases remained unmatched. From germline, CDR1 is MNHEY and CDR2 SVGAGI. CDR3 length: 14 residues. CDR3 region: CASSYDRGPYGYTF. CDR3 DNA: TGTGCCAGCAGTTACGACAGGGGGCCGTATGGCTACACCTTC.

The CDR3, as DNA: TGCGCCAGCAGCTTTGGGGGAGGAACCTACGAGCAGTACGTC. Amino acids: CASSFGGGTYEQYV. This chain connects TRBV5-1 to TRBJ2-7, with D maybe TRBD2 (6 bases). Germline CDR1 reads SGHRS; CDR2 reads YFSETQ. The CDR3 runs 14 residues. V shed 2 bases and J shed 2 bases, with 11 bases lying between them.

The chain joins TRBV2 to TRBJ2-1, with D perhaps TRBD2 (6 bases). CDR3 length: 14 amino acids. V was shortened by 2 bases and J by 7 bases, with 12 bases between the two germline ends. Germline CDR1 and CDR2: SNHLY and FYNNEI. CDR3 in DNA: TGTGCCAGCAGTGAACCGGGAGAGGTAAATGAGCAGTTCTTC. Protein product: CASSEPGEVNEQFF.

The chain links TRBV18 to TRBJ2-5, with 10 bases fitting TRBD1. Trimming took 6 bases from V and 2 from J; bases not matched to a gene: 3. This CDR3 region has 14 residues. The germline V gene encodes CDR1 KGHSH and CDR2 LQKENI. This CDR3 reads CASSGQGNQETQYF. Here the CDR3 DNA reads TGTGCCAGCTCGGGACAGGGGAATCAAGAGACCCAGTACTTC.

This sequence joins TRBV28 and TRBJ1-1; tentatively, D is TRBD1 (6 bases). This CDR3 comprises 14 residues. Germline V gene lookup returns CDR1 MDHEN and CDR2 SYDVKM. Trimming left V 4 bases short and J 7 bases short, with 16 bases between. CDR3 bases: TGTGCCAGCAGTTCCCCAGGGGTTGTAGGTGAAGCTTTCTTT. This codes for CASSSPGVVGEAFF.

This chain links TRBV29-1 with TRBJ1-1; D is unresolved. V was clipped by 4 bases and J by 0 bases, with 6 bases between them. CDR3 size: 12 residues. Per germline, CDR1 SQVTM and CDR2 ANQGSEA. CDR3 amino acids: CSVGRLNTEAFF. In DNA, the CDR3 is TGCAGCGTTGGCAGGTTGAACACTGAAGCTTTCTTT. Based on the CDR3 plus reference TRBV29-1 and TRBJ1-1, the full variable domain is SAVISQKPSRDICQRGTSLTIQCQVDSQVTMMFWYRQQPGQSLTLIATANQGSEATYESGFVIDKFPISRPNLTFSTLTVSNMSPEDSSIYLCSVGRLNTEAFFGQGTRLTVV.

CDR3: CASSQVSRTYEQYF. CDR3 bases: TGCGCCAGCAGCCAAGTTTCTAGGACCTACGAGCAGTACTTC. The chain has TRBV4-1 and TRBJ2-7; D remains unclear. V gave up 1 base and J gave up 2 bases, with 9 bases separating them. Germline values: CDR1 MGHRA, CDR2 YSYEKL. CDR3 length: 14 amino acids.

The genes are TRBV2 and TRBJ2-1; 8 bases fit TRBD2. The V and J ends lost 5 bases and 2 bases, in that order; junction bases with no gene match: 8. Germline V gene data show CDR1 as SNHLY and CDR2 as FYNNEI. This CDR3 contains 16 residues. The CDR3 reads CASSQAGRGAYNEQFF. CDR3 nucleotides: TGTGCCAGCAGTCAGGCGGGGCGGGGGGCCTACAATGAGCAGTTCTTC.

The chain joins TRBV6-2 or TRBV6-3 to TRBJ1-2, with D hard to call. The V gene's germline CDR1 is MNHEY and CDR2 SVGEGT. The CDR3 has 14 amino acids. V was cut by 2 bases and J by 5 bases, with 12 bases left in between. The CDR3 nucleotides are TGTGCCAGCAGTTACGTCGGGATCGGTTATGGCTACACCTTC. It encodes CASSYVGIGYGYTF.

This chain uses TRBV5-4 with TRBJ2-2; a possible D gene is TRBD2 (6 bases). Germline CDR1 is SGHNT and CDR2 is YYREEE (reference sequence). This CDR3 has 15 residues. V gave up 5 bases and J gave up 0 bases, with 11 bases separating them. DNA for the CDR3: TGTGCCAGCAGTGCGGGGCCTTCGAACACCGGGGAGCTGTTTTTT. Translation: CASSAGPSNTGELFF. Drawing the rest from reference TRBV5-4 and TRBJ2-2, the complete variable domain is ETGVTQSPTHLIKTRGQQVTLRCSSQSGHNTVSWYQQALGQGPQFIFQYYREEENGRGNFPPRFSGLQFPNYSSELNVNALELDDSALYLCASSAGPSNTGELFFGEGSRLTVL.

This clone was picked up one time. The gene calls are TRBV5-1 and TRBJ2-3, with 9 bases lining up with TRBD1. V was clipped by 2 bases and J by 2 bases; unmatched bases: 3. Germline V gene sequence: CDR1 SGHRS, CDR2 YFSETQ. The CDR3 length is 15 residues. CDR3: CASSLGTGYTDTQYF. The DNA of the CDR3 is TGCGCCAGCAGCTTAGGGACAGGGTACACAGATACGCAGTATTTT.